The text below deals with one T cell receptor beta chain. Its antigen remains unidentified. One end of the junction does not line up with germline, which may come from a read error. The data originate from a study of molecular identifiers for immune sequencing clone quantification. General observations from the study: Detecting spiked Jurkat TCR RNA from one cell among roughly 900,000 naive cells was reportedly possible. It was shown that clones above 20 RNA copies held over 98% of effector molecules, but under 1% in naive cells.

Using a CD8+CD4-CCR7+CD45RA+ phenotype, naive CD8 T cells were sorted. Germline V gene sequence: CDR1 SEHNR, CDR2 FQNEAQ (reference sequence). The CDR3 covers 15 residues. Previously described methods and listed TCR primers were employed for the bulk TCR libraries. Using its own MiXCR run on the PCR reads, TCRdb lists one record per CDR3 protein. The sample lists 300,000 to 400,000 distinct CDR3 sequences; around a fifth were seen once. The chain uses TRBV7-9 and TRBJ2-3; 10 bases match TRBD2. Sequencing used naive CD8+ T cells from blood, with Jurkat cell RNA spiked in. This sample's subset: FACS-sorted CD8+CD4-CCR7+CD45RA+ naive T cells. This TCR was sampled from a human donor in good health. Some libraries in this study had Jurkat cell RNA spiked in. The CDR3 region has the DNA TGTGCCAGCAGCTTAACTAGCGGGATCACAGATATGCAGTATTTT. Its translation: CASSLTSGITDMQYF.